One sample yielded the 9 T cell receptor beta chains listed below, sequenced in a study of PD-L1 blockade in urothelial cancer. Data came from immunoSEQ multiplex PCR; TCRdb stores just in-frame clones and leaves some out. The sample lists about 48,000 clones, approximately 81% seen once, with just over 8.5% in the top ten. Time point denoted: peripheral blood 6 weeks after treatment start. Sequencing used PBMCs, obtained around atezolizumab (anti-PD-L1) treatment. The source is a man in his 70s with urothelial cancer.

This clone came up once. J is TRBJ2-1 and V is TRBV9; 9 nucleotides line up with TRBD2. The V and J ends lost 3 bases and 7 bases, in that order; junction bases with no gene match: 8. The germline V gene has CDR1 SGDLS and CDR2 YYNGEE. The CDR3 is 15 residues long. CDR3 amino acids: CASSASSGSANEQFF. Written as DNA, the CDR3 is TGTGCCAGCAGCGCCAGTAGCGGGAGTGCAAATGAGCAGTTCTTC.

This clone was observed a single time. The chain combines TRBV2 with TRBJ2-3; 13 bases match TRBD2. This CDR3 has 15 residues. Germline V gene data show CDR1 as SNHLY and CDR2 as FYNNEI. With 6 bases clipped from V and 6 bases from J, the junction kept 6 bases outside the gene matches. This CDR3 is CASRRLAGGSDTQYF. The CDR3 nucleotides are TGTGCCAGCAGGAGACTAGCGGGAGGATCTGATACGCAGTATTTT.

This chain links TRBV5-1 with TRBJ2-1; 11 bases fit TRBD1. The CDR3 sequence is 16 residues long. Looked up from germline, CDR1 is SGHRS and CDR2 is YFSETQ. Germline trimming cut 0 bases from V and 9 bases from J; bases unmatched to any gene: 8. CDR3 sequence: CASSLGRTGGGGEQFF. CDR3 DNA: TGCGCCAGCAGCTTGGGCAGGACAGGGGGCGGGGGTGAGCAGTTCTTC.

The genes are TRBV5-1 and TRBJ2-7, with 10 bases matching TRBD1. Germline CDR1 reads SGHRS; CDR2 reads YFSETQ. J lost 7 bases, V lost 3 bases, and 7 bases had no gene match. The length of the CDR3 is 14 residues. CDR3 residues: CASSSTGGAGEQYF. The CDR3 nucleotides read TGCGCCAGCAGCTCGACAGGGGGCGCGGGTGAGCAGTACTTC.

This clone has just a few counts. Other DNA sequences in this specimen translate into the identical CDR3. V gene TRBV7-2 combines with J gene TRBJ1-5, with D maybe TRBD1 (5 bases). CDR1 is SGHTA and CDR2 is FQGNSA in the germline V gene. The germline V and J ends were trimmed by 4 bases and 2 bases, with 9 bases remaining between them. This CDR3 spans 14 amino acids. The CDR3 here is CASSSRVGNQPQHF. The CDR3 DNA follows: TGTGCCAGCAGCTCCAGGGTCGGCAATCAGCCCCAGCATTTT.

The rearrangement links TRBV6-6 to TRBJ2-7, with a tentative D call TRBD1 (5 bases). The CDR3 runs to 13 residues. The germline CDR1 and CDR2 sequences are MNHNY and SVGAGI (reference sequence). The germline V and J ends were trimmed by 2 bases and 5 bases, with 10 bases remaining between them. CDR3 nucleotides: TGTGCCAGCAGTTACAGGGGATTCGACGAGCAGTACTTC. It translates to CASSYRGFDEQYF.

V and J are TRBV7-3 and TRBJ2-1; 9 nucleotides match TRBD1. Trimming at V came to 5 bases and at J to 5 bases, leaving 7 bases not matched to a gene. Germline CDR1 and CDR2: SGHTA and FQGTGA. This CDR3 is built from 15 residues. The CDR3 nucleotides are TGTGCCAGCAGCCTTAGACAGGGGGGGGACAATGAGCAGTTCTTC. Amino acids: CASSLRQGGDNEQFF. The full variable domain, completed using reference TRBV7-3 and TRBJ2-1, is GAGVSQTPSNKVTEKGKYVELRCDPISGHTALYWYRQSLGQGPEFLIYFQGTGAADDSGLPNDRFFAVRPEGSVSTLKIQRTERGDSAVYLCASSLRQGGDNEQFFGPGTRLTVL.

The V and J genes are TRBV2 and TRBJ2-5; TRBD2 aligns across 9 bases. The CDR3 totals 14 residues. The V gene end was trimmed by 8 bases and the J gene end by 1 base; junction bases not matched to a gene: 5. Germline assignment: CDR1 SNHLY and CDR2 FYNNEI. DNA of the CDR3: TGTGCCAGCGCAACTAGCGGGCCCCAAGAGACCCAGTACTTC. It codes for CASATSGPQETQYF.

V is TRBV5-1 and J is TRBJ2-3; 10 bases match TRBD2. J was trimmed by 0 bases and V by 4 bases; bases with no gene match: 2. Per germline, CDR1 SGHRS and CDR2 YFSETQ. This CDR3 is 15 amino acids long. The DNA for the CDR3 is TGCGCCAGCAGCCCGACTAGCGGGAGCACAGATACGCAGTATTTT. This codes for CASSPTSGSTDTQYF.